Given below is one T cell receptor (beta chain) in context. This record belongs to a study of blood T cell repertoires in COVID-19. On the study more broadly: Italy, Spain and the United States were the sources of the convalescent and acute COVID-19 samples. Sources were T cells, B-cell-depleted T cells, or PBMCs; the material itself was cDNA or gDNA.

The CDR3 consists of 14 residues. Germline V lookup: CDR1 MDHEN, CDR2 SYDVKM. Trimming took off 5 bases at V and 3 bases at J, with 14 bases between the two ends. The data were produced by immunoSEQ multiplex PCR, yet TCRdb's version contains in-frame clones alone and is incomplete. The data show fewer than 200,000 clones, roughly 90% seen once. The TCR sequence derives from a man aged 45-65 years with acute or convalescent COVID-19. The chain carries TRBV28 and TRBJ2-7; D is perhaps TRBD1 (6 bases). Material: peripheral blood. The CDR3, as DNA: TGTGCCAGCAGTGCGACAGGTGCGGGCTACGAGCAGTACGTC. It specifies CASSATGAGYEQYV.